Reported below is one T cell receptor beta chain. The treatment: randomized to nivolumab then ipilimumab (arm A) or the reverse (arm B). Sorted cells were live CD3+CD8+, lacking CD19 and CD56, from PBMCs. The CDR3 is 14 residues long. V shed 4 bases and J 5 bases; nucleotides not matched to a gene: 8. Per the germline V gene, CDR1 is SEHNR and CDR2 is FQNEAQ (reference sequence). This specimen comes from a study of sequential checkpoint blockade in melanoma. The repertoire was sequenced with immunoSEQ multiplex PCR; TCRdb's copy has only in-frame clones and lacks some. The repertoire holds 20,000 to 25,000 clones, with around 80% as singletons.

The material sequenced was CD8+ T cells sorted from blood (inferred from file names), taken from a patient given nivolumab and ipilimumab in sequence. The sequence was collected from a human donor with melanoma. The V gene is TRBV7-9, the J gene TRBJ2-7; 7 positions match TRBD1. The DNA of the CDR3 is TGTGCCAGCAGCTGGGCGACAGGGTTCCACGAGCAGTACTTC. Translating gives CASSWATGFHEQYF.